This TCR beta chain was obtained from a study of blood T cells in healthy people across ages. From germline, CDR1 is DFQATT and CDR2 SNEGSKA (reference sequence). Trimming took 1 base from V and 1 from J, leaving 15 bases between them. CDR3 size: 16 residues. This clonotype was detected a few times. A J-beta primer mix and a sample-barcoded 5' primer were used in a second PCR of about 7 to 12 cycles. One entry per CDR3 protein results from TCRdb running MiXCR on the 5' RACE reads. The sample carries over a million distinct CDR3 sequences, 40% to 45% recorded once. This sequence originates from a woman aged 55-75 years in good health. The source material was blood. This chain connects TRBV20-1 to TRBJ2-3, with no clear D. The CDR3: CSARGATVHRTDTQYF. The CDR3 nucleotides are TGCAGTGCTAGAGGAGCCACAGTCCACCGCACAGATACGCAGTATTTT.